Listed below are T cell receptor beta chains from one sample, sequenced in a study of blood T cell repertoires in COVID-19. Repertoires were generated with immunoSEQ multiplex PCR, while TCRdb's copy carries only in-frame clones and drops some. Among hundreds of thousands of clones listed, 89% were seen once. The sample was peripheral blood. The receptors shown here come from a woman aged 55-75 years with acute or convalescent COVID-19. Both conserved end residues are part of each CDR3. D genes are given only for firm matches. The size of a clone is reported for some rows only, either as once, few or many, or as a class for expanded clones.

TRBD2 | NA | TRBJ2-7 | 16 | TRBV27 | CASSSPSSGRAYEQYF | TGTGCCAGCAGTTCGCCCTCTAGCGGGAGGGCGTACGAGCAGTACTTC
NA | NA | TRBJ2-2 | 13 | TRBV10-3 | CAISELNTGELFF | TGTGCCATCAGTGAGCTGAACACCGGGGAGCTGTTTTTT
NA | NA | TRBJ2-7 | 13 | TRBV3-1/TRBV3-2 | CASSPYPPDEQYF | TGTGCCAGCAGCCCATACCCTCCGGACGAGCAGTACTTC
TRBD2 | NA | TRBJ2-1 | 15 | TRBV28 | CASRSGLAGGGEQFF | TGTGCCAGCAGATCGGGACTAGCGGGAGGGGGTGAGCAGTTCTTC
NA | NA | TRBJ2-1 | 16 | TRBV7-9 | CASSFLRAVGGNEQFF | TGTGCCAGCAGCTTTTTGCGGGCGGTCGGAGGGAATGAGCAGTTCTTC
TRBD1 | NA | TRBJ2-7 | 14 | TRBV6-1 | CASSEETGGYEQYF | TGTGCCAGCAGTGAAGAGACAGGGGGCTACGAGCAGTACTTC
TRBD1 | NA | TRBJ1-1 | 15 | TRBV3-1/TRBV3-2 | CASSQGRGPGTEAFF | TGTGCCAGCAGCCAGGGAAGGGGGCCGGGCACTGAAGCTTTCTTT
NA | NA | TRBJ2-1 | 15 | TRBV7-6 | CASSLPGVGDNEQFF | TGTGCCAGCAGCTTACCGGGAGTCGGAGACAATGAGCAGTTCTTC
NA | NA | TRBJ2-5 | 13 | TRBV4-2 | CASSQEGPGTQYF | TGTGCCAGCAGCCAAGAGGGGCCAGGGACCCAGTACTTC
TRBD1 | NA | TRBJ1-2 | 15 | TRBV6-2/TRBV6-3 | CASSQTTGPTPGYTF | TGTGCCAGCAGTCAGACGACAGGGCCGACTCCTGGCTACACCTTC
TRBD1 | NA | TRBJ2-6 | 17 | TRBV18 | CASSPVTGVSGANVLTF | TGTGCCAGCTCACCTGTGACAGGGGTTAGTGGGGCCAACGTCCTGACTTTC
NA | few | TRBJ1-2 | 14 | TRBV5-4 | CASSLVSRNYGYTF | TGTGCCAGCAGCTTGGTATCCAGAAACTATGGCTACACCTTC